This TCR beta chain was recovered during a study of control samples from healthy donors and cancer patients. Trimming removed 0 bases at V and 0 bases at J, with 15 bases between. The germline V gene has CDR1 MNHEY and CDR2 SVGEGT. The CDR3 is 17 residues long. Measured with immunoSEQ multiplex PCR; TCRdb has only the in-frame clones, and not every one. The sample gives some 79,000 clones, approximately 91% of which show up once; over 5.5% is in the top ten. The sample was blood. The V call is TRBV6-2 or TRBV6-3, the J call TRBJ2-7, with D uncertain. This TCR was recovered from a man aged 45-65 years in good health. CDR3: CASSYSIAQVSSYEQYF. Here the CDR3 DNA reads TGTGCCAGCAGTTACTCGATTGCTCAGGTGAGCTCCTACGAGCAGTACTTC.